Below are 26 T cell receptor beta chains sequenced from a single sample in a study of Graves' ophthalmopathy and Graves' hyperthyroidism. Using RNA transcripts, the TCR beta CDR3 regions were amplified. Scientists carried out first-round RT-PCR using HTBI primers and then a second-round multiplex PCR. TCRdb itself ran the multiplex PCR reads through MiXCR, one entry per CDR3 protein. The sample contains some 170,000 distinct CDR3 sequences, approximately 40% of which appear only once. What was sequenced was peripheral blood. Receptors originate from a man under 40 with Graves' ophthalmopathy.

This clonotype was observed once. The chain recombines TRBV2 with TRBJ2-7, with D perhaps TRBD1 (6 bases). This CDR3 has 12 residues. Germline CDR1 reads SNHLY; CDR2 reads FYNNEI. V was cut by 6 bases and J by 8 bases, with 14 bases left in between. CDR3 sequence (DNA): TGTGCCAGCAGAGAACAGGGAAACAAGCAGTACTTC. Amino acids: CASREQGNKQYF.

The V gene is TRBV6-1, the J gene TRBJ1-1; D is unclear. The CDR3 covers 13 residues. V was trimmed by 7 bases and J by 2 bases, leaving 11 bases between them. In germline, CDR1 is MNHNS, CDR2 SASEGT. The CDR3 nucleotides read TGTGCCAGCAACCTCAGGTTAAACACTGAAGCTTTCTTT. Protein: CASNLRLNTEAFF.

The rearrangement links TRBV6-1 to TRBJ1-5; D is perhaps TRBD1 (5 bases). The CDR3 runs to 14 residues. V lost 5 bases to trimming and J lost 3 bases, with 11 bases between them. Germline assignment: CDR1 MNHNS and CDR2 SASEGT. For the CDR3, the DNA is TGTGCCAGCAGTCCCCGGGGACCCAATCAGCCCCAGCATTTT. It translates to CASSPRGPNQPQHF.

The chain recombines TRBV24-1 with TRBJ2-7; 7 bases match TRBD1. V was pared by 3 bases and J by 3 bases, with 7 bases of the junction left unmatched. The germline gives CDR1 KGHDR, CDR2 SFDVKD. The CDR3 is 15 amino acids. The CDR3 is CATSDPQTGRYEQYF. DNA of the CDR3: TGTGCCACCAGTGATCCGCAGACAGGGCGCTACGAGCAGTACTTC.

V gene TRBV6-5 combines with J gene TRBJ1-2; no reliable D call. The CDR3 is 13 amino acids. V was cut by 0 bases and J by 6 bases, with 8 bases left in between. Germline loops: CDR1 MNHEY, CDR2 SVGAGI. CDR3: CASSYSSADGYTF. CDR3 DNA: TGTGCCAGCAGTTACTCTTCGGCGGATGGCTACACCTTC.

The J gene is TRBJ2-7, the V gene TRBV19, with TRBD1 matching over 9 bases. Germline trimming cut 8 bases from V and 6 bases from J; bases unmatched to any gene: 8. Germline CDR1 LNHDA, CDR2 SQIVND (reference sequence). There are 13 residues in the CDR3. CDR3 sequence reads: CASRRDREAEQYF. The CDR3 nucleotides are TGTGCCAGTCGCCGGGACAGGGAAGCCGAGCAGTACTTC.

This clonotype appeared many times. The CDR3 region has the DNA TGTGCCATCAATCAGGGCGGGGGCACAGATACGCAGTATTTT. It encodes CAINQGGGTDTQYF. The rearrangement uses TRBV10-3 and TRBJ2-3; tentatively, D is TRBD2 (6 bases). The V gene lost 7 bases and the J gene lost 1 base, with 12 bases spanning the gap. Germline lookup yields CDR1 ENHRY and CDR2 SYGVKD. The CDR3 is 14 amino acids.

Ten or more counts support this clonotype. Germline is not matched at one junction end, which may reflect a read error. The rearrangement joins TRBV2 to TRBJ2-5; D is unclear. The CDR3 has 12 residues. From germline, CDR1 is SNHLY and CDR2 FYNNEI. In DNA form, the CDR3 reads TGTGCCAGCAAGGAGTACGGAGAGGCCCAGTACTTC. Its protein is CASKEYGEAQYF.

This chain joins TRBV12-3 or TRBV12-4 and TRBJ1-2, with 9 bases identical to TRBD1. The trim removed 6 bases at V and 8 bases at J, leaving 7 bases unmatched. The CDR3 extends over 13 amino acids. The CDR3: CASRLQGAVGYTF. The CDR3 region has the DNA TGTGCCAGCAGACTACAGGGGGCAGTAGGCTACACCTTC.

This clonotype was seen at least ten times. The V gene is TRBV6-2 or TRBV6-3, the J gene TRBJ1-2, with a possible D match to TRBD1 (6 bases). CDR1 is MNHEY, CDR2 SVGEGT, per germline. Trimming stripped 5 bases from V and 0 bases from J, with 13 bases between. This CDR3 has 15 residues. The CDR3 bases are TGTGCCAGCAGTCCCCGGCGACAGGCTAACTATGGCTACACCTTC. It specifies CASSPRRQANYGYTF.

This clonotype was observed many times. The chain carries TRBV6-5 and TRBJ1-6; D is perhaps TRBD1 (6 bases). This CDR3 comprises 14 residues. The germline V and J ends were trimmed by 5 bases and 5 bases, with 10 bases remaining between them. CDR1 is MNHEY and CDR2 is SVGAGI in the germline V gene. The DNA for the CDR3 is TGTGCCAGCAGTCTCCGGACAGATAATTCACCCCTCCACTTT. Protein: CASSLRTDNSPLHF.

This clonotype was counted many times. The gene calls are TRBV6-4 and TRBJ2-2; no reliable D call. Trimming shortened V by 3 bases and J by 4 bases, and 6 bases separated the two germline ends. Germline V gene lookup returns CDR1 MRHNA and CDR2 SNTAGT. This CDR3 spans 13 amino acids. The CDR3 loop reads CASSERPTGELFF. In DNA, the CDR3 is TGTGCCAGCAGTGAACGACCCACCGGGGAGCTGTTTTTT.

This clonotype was observed a few times. The chain has TRBV28 and TRBJ1-1; D is perhaps TRBD1 (5 bases). Trimming removed 7 bases at V and 1 base at J, with 13 bases between. Per germline, CDR1 MDHEN and CDR2 SYDVKM. The CDR3 length is 14 residues. For the CDR3, the DNA is TGTGCCAGCATCGCCGGGGGGGGGAACACTGAAGCTTTCTTT. It translates to CASIAGGGNTEAFF.

This sequence joins TRBV7-2 and TRBJ2-7; 10 nucleotides agree with TRBD2. The CDR3 length is 15 residues. Germline V gene data show CDR1 as SGHTA and CDR2 as FQGNSA. V lost 3 bases to trimming and J lost 3 bases; unmatched junction nucleotides: 5. CDR3 in DNA: TGTGCCAGCAGCTTGACCGGGACTAGCGACTACGAGCAGTACTTC. As protein: CASSLTGTSDYEQYF.

This clonotype was seen repeatedly, ten times or more. V usage is TRBV15 and J usage is TRBJ1-1; D ambiguous. V lost 5 bases and J 1 base, leaving 5 bases between the germline ends. This CDR3 contains 12 residues. The germline CDR1 and CDR2 sequences are LNHNV and YYDKDF (reference sequence). This CDR3 is CATSPPNTEAFF. DNA of the CDR3: TGTGCCACCAGCCCACCGAACACTGAAGCTTTCTTT.

This clonotype was counted at least ten times. The CDR3 DNA reads as TGTGCCATCAGGCCTTACCTCCGGGACAGGAAACCCGGGGAGCTGTTTTTT. Protein product: CAIRPYLRDRKPGELFF. This chain uses TRBV10-3 with TRBJ2-2; 8 bases match TRBD1. Germline CDR1 is ENHRY and CDR2 is SYGVKD. The CDR3 is 17 residues long. V trimming: 6 bases; J trimming: 6 bases; junction bases outside the gene matches: 15.

This clonotype was seen at least ten times. The rearrangement links TRBV9 to TRBJ2-1; 7 bases align to TRBD2. CDR1 SGDLS and CDR2 YYNGEE come from the germline V gene. This CDR3 is built from 15 residues. J was trimmed by 7 bases and V by 0 bases; bases with no gene match: 7. CDR3 sequence (DNA): TGTGCCAGCAGCGTAGAGGGAGGGGTACGGAATGAGCAGTTCTTC. Residues: CASSVEGGVRNEQFF.

This chain connects TRBV11-2 to TRBJ2-5; 8 positions agree with TRBD1. The CDR3 totals 13 residues. The V segment lost 5 bases and the J segment 4 bases; nucleotides outside the gene matches: 3. Germline V gives CDR1 SGHAT, CDR2 FQNNGV. CDR3 DNA: TGTGCCAGCAGCCAACAGGGGGGAGAGACCCAGTACTTC. Translated, it gives CASSQQGGETQYF.

This clonotype was recorded many times. The gene calls are TRBV19 and TRBJ1-5; D unresolved. CDR1 and CDR2 (germline): LNHDA, SQIVND (reference sequence). Trimming shortened V by 7 bases and J by 1 base, and 11 bases separated the two germline ends. There are 14 residues in the CDR3. The CDR3 DNA sequence: TGTGCCAGTACCCACGGGGTAAGCAATCAGCCCCAGCATTTT. Protein sequence: CASTHGVSNQPQHF.

In this sample, this clonotype turned up many times. The rearrangement uses TRBV19 and TRBJ1-2; 11 bases map to TRBD1. The CDR3 contains 15 residues. J was trimmed by 4 bases and V by 5 bases; bases with no gene match: 6. CDR1 LNHDA and CDR2 SQIVND come from the germline V gene (reference sequence). The CDR3 region is CASSAGTGGGYGYTF. The CDR3 DNA reads as TGTGCCAGTAGTGCCGGGACAGGGGGTGGCTATGGCTACACCTTC. Full variable domain (remainder filled in from reference TRBV19 and TRBJ1-2): DGGITQSPKYLFRKEGQNVTLSCEQNLNHDAMYWYRQDPGQGLRLIYYSQIVNDFQKGDIAEGYSVSREKKESFPLTVTSAQKNPTAFYLCASSAGTGGGYGYTFGSGTRLTVV.

The sample holds many counts of this clonotype. The V and J genes are TRBV12-3 or TRBV12-4 and TRBJ2-5; TRBD1 matches 7 bases. V lost 6 bases to trimming and J lost 5 bases; unmatched junction nucleotides: 9. CDR3 length equals 14 residues. CDR3 coding DNA: TGTGCCAGCAGCTTGGGACAGCAAATGGAGACCCAGTACTTC. Translation: CASSLGQQMETQYF.

In its sample, this clonotype was seen many times. CDR3: CSARVSGKKETQYF. CDR3 coding DNA: TGCAGTGCTAGGGTGTCAGGGAAAAAAGAGACCCAGTACTTC. J is TRBJ2-5 and V is TRBV20-1; D is possibly TRBD1 (5 bases). Germline CDR1 DFQATT, CDR2 SNEGSKA (reference sequence). Trimming took off 3 bases at V and 3 bases at J, with 14 bases between the two ends. The CDR3 extends over 14 amino acids.

This clonotype was picked up many times. The V call is TRBV3-1, the J call TRBJ2-7; D is possibly TRBD2 (5 bases). Germline CDR1 LGHDT, CDR2 YNNKEL (reference sequence). The CDR3 sequence is 15 residues long. Trimming cost V 6 bases and J 7 bases, with 22 bases left between them. The CDR3 coding sequence is TGTGCCAGCAGTTTTCGGGATACCACCCTTAGGGAGCAGTACTTC. Amino acids: CASSFRDTTLREQYF.

At least ten counts were recorded for this clonotype. The chain is built from TRBV19 and TRBJ1-3; D ambiguous. Germline V gene lookup returns CDR1 LNHDA and CDR2 SQIVND (reference sequence). The V end lost 2 bases, the J end lost 0 bases, and 8 bases lay between the germline ends. CDR3 length: 15 residues. The CDR3 reads CASSISTVSGNTIYF. CDR3 sequence (DNA): TGTGCCAGTAGTATATCAACTGTCTCTGGAAACACCATATATTTT.

The chain has TRBV14 and TRBJ1-1, with 9 bases aligning to TRBD1. Per germline, CDR1 SGHDN and CDR2 FVKESK. Unmatched junction bases numbered 10, after V lost 4 bases and J lost 4 bases. This CDR3 is 16 amino acids long. CDR3 sequence: CASSPRQGVIPTEAFF. The DNA of the CDR3 is TGTGCCAGCAGCCCAAGACAGGGGGTGATACCCACTGAAGCTTTCTTT.

The V gene is TRBV24-1, the J gene TRBJ1-2, with D possibly matching TRBD1 (5 bases). CDR3 size: 14 residues. The germline V gene has CDR1 KGHDR and CDR2 SFDVKD. Trimming cost V 4 bases and J 5 bases, with 13 bases left between them. CDR3 coding DNA: TGTGCCACCAGTGAGGGGGTCCAGACTTATGGCTACACCTTC. This encodes CATSEGVQTYGYTF.